These 9 T cell receptor beta chains originate from one sample sequenced in a study of T cell responses to AZD1222 COVID-19 vaccine. Only in-frame clones appear in the TCRdb table, and some are missing; sequencing was by immunoSEQ multiplex PCR. Of 100,000 or so clones listed, 87% are singletons. The specimen was peripheral blood, collected on day 0 of AZD1222 vaccination. These receptor sequences come from an adult in good health.

This clone was observed once. V gene TRBV7-3 combines with J gene TRBJ2-1; D gene uncertain. This CDR3 is built from 12 residues. Germline V gene data show CDR1 as SGHTA and CDR2 as FQGTGA. V shed 1 base and J shed 5 bases, with 3 bases lying between them. CDR3 loop: CASSLNDNEQFF. As DNA, the CDR3 is TGTGCCAGCAGCTTAAACGACAATGAGCAGTTCTTC.

This sequence joins TRBV7-3 and TRBJ2-7; tentatively, D is TRBD1 (6 bases). This CDR3 comprises 15 residues. Per the germline V gene, CDR1 is SGHTA and CDR2 is FQGTGA. V was trimmed by 2 bases and J by 2 bases, leaving 13 bases between them. The CDR3: CASSLEGGTTYEQYF. In DNA, the CDR3 is TGTGCCAGCAGCTTAGAAGGGGGAACGACCTACGAGCAGTACTTC.

This clone was seen only once. Sequence at one end of the junction differs from germline and may be a read error. The chain combines TRBV5-1 with TRBJ2-1; D might be TRBD1 (5 bases). CDR1 SGHRS and CDR2 YFSETQ come from the germline V gene. The CDR3 loop spans 15 amino acids. CDR3 sequence: CASSLSDSSYNEQFF. The CDR3, as DNA: TGTGCCAGCAGCTTAAGCGACAGCTCCTACAATGAGCAGTTCTTC.

The chain is built from TRBV7-9 and TRBJ1-2; D not certain. Germline V gene data show CDR1 as SEHNR and CDR2 as FQNEAQ (reference sequence). The germline V and J ends were trimmed by 4 bases and 1 base, with 13 bases remaining between them. The CDR3 runs to 15 residues. This CDR3 is CASSSDLTHNYGYTF. The CDR3 bases are TGTGCCAGCAGCTCTGACCTAACCCATAACTATGGCTACACCTTC.

The chain recombines TRBV5-4 with TRBJ1-1, with a possible D match to TRBD1 (6 bases). The V gene lost 3 bases and the J gene lost 4 bases, with 19 bases spanning the gap. Germline lookup yields CDR1 SGHNT and CDR2 YYREEE (reference sequence). CDR3 length: 16 residues. The CDR3 loop reads CASSWGARGQSTEAFF. CDR3 coding DNA: TGTGCCAGCAGCTGGGGTGCCAGGGGACAAAGCACTGAAGCTTTCTTT.

This rearrangement joins TRBV14 to TRBJ1-1; the D gene is possibly TRBD1 (6 bases). The germline V gene has CDR1 SGHDN and CDR2 FVKESK. The CDR3 is 13 residues long. V was shortened by 4 bases and J by 1 base, with 7 bases between the two germline ends. In DNA, the CDR3 is TGTGCCAGCAGCCGGACAGCGAACACTGAAGCTTTCTTT. This codes for CASSRTANTEAFF.

This chain joins TRBV6-5 and TRBJ1-1, with D perhaps matching TRBD1 (5 bases). Trimming took off 0 bases at V and 5 bases at J, with 10 bases between the two ends. This CDR3 region has 14 residues. Germline V gene lookup returns CDR1 MNHEY and CDR2 SVGAGI. Here the CDR3 reads CASSYSPGGTEAFF. The CDR3 DNA follows: TGTGCCAGCAGTTACTCGCCGGGGGGGACTGAAGCTTTCTTT.

The rearrangement links TRBV5-6 to TRBJ1-4; a weak D match, TRBD1 (5 bases). The germline V gene encodes CDR1 SGHDT and CDR2 YYEEEE. Trimming took off 4 bases at V and 0 bases at J, with 16 bases between the two ends. The CDR3 spans 17 residues. The CDR3 spells CASSASMWGATNEKLFF. The CDR3 region has the DNA TGTGCCAGCAGCGCCTCCATGTGGGGGGCAACTAATGAAAAACTGTTTTTT.

This clone came up once. The V and J genes are TRBV27 and TRBJ1-3; D is undetermined. V lost 8 bases and J 3 bases, leaving 5 bases between the germline ends. This CDR3 has 11 amino acids. The germline gives CDR1 MNHEY, CDR2 SMNVEV (reference sequence). The CDR3 region has the DNA TGTGCCAGCCGGCTTGGAAACACCATATATTTT. It codes for CASRLGNTIYF.